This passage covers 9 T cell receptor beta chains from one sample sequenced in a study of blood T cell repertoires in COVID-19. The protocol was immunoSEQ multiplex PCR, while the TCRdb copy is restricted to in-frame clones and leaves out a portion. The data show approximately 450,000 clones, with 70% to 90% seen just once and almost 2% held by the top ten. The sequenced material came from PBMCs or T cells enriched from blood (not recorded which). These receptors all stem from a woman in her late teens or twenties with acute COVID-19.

The DNA for the CDR3 is TGTGCCAGCAGTCCTACAGGGGGTAGAGAAAAACTGTTTTTT. It specifies CASSPTGGREKLFF. V and J are TRBV27 and TRBJ1-4, with 8 bases aligning to TRBD1. The germline V gene has CDR1 MNHEY and CDR2 SMNVEV (reference sequence). The CDR3 sequence is 14 residues long. V trimming: 5 bases; J trimming: 8 bases; junction bases outside the gene matches: 7. The full variable domain, with the rest looked up from reference TRBV27 and TRBJ1-4, is EAQVTQNPRYLITVTGKKLTVTCSQNMNHEYMSWYRQDPGLGLRQIYYSMNVEVTDKGDVPEGYKVSRKEKRNFPLILESPSPNQTSLYFCASSPTGGREKLFFGSGTQLSVL.

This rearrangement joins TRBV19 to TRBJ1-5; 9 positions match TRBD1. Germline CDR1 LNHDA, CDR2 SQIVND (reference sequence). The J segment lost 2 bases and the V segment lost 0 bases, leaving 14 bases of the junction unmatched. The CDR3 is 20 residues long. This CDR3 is CASSIDISGTGSFGNQPQHF. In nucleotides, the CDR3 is TGTGCCAGTAGTATAGATATTTCGGGGACAGGGAGTTTTGGCAATCAGCCCCAGCATTTT.

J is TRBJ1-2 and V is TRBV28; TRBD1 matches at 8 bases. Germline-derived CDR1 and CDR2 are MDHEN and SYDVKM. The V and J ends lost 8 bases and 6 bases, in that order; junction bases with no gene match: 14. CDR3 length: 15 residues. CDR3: CASLFQGARSDGYTF. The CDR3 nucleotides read TGTGCCAGCCTGTTCCAGGGGGCGCGGTCGGATGGCTACACCTTC.

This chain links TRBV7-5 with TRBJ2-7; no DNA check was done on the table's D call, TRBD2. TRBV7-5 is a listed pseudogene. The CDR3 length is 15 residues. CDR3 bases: TGTGTCAGAAGCCCTAGTGGGTCTCGCTGGATGCGGCAGTACTTC. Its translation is CVRSPSGSRWMRQYF.

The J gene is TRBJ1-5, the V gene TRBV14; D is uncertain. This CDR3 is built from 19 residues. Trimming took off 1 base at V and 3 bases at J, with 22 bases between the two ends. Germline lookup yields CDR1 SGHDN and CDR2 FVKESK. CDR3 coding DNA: TGTGCCAGCAGCCAAGTGGAACAGCTAATAAACTTACACAATCAGCCCCAGCATTTT. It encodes CASSQVEQLINLHNQPQHF.

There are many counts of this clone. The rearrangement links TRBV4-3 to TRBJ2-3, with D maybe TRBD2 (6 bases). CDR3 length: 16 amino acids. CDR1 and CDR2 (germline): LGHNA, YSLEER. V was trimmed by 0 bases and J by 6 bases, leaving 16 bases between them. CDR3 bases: TGCGCCAGCAGCCAAGATTGGGCCACAGGAGGGGATACGCAGTATTTT. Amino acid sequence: CASSQDWATGGDTQYF.

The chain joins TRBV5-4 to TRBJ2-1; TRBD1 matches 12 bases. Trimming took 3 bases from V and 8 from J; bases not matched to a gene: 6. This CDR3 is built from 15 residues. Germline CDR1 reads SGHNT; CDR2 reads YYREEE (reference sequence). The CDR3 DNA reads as TGTGCCAGCAGCTCAGGGACAGGGGGCTTCGATGAGCAGTTCTTC. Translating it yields CASSSGTGGFDEQFF.

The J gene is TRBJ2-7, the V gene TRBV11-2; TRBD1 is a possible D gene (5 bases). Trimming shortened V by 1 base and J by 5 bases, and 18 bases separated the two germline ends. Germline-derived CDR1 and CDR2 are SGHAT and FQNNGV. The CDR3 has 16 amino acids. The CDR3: CASSLGLQVFRDEQYF. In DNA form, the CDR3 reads TGTGCCAGCAGCTTAGGGTTACAGGTCTTTAGGGACGAGCAGTACTTC.

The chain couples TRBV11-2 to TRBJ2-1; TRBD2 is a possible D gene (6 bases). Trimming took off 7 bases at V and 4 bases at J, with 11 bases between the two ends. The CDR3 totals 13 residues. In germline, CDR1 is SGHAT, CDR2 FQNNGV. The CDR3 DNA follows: TGTGCCAGCAACCCTGGGACTTACAATGAGCAGTTCTTC. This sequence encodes CASNPGTYNEQFF.